The rows below give T cell receptor beta chains drawn from one sample of a study of T cells after yellow fever vaccination. TCRdb re-derived calls from the 5' RACE reads in MiXCR, one entry per CDR3 protein. The sample consists of hundreds of thousands of distinct CDR3 sequences, 9% to 15% of them appearing once. Specimen: PBMCs, collected on the day of the yellow fever booster vaccination. These receptors all come from a young man who received the YFV17D yellow fever vaccine. CDR3s include the opening cysteine and the closing phenylalanine or tryptophan. Each record gives: CDR3 length, clone size, D gene, V gene, J gene, CDR3 protein, CDR3 DNA. D genes are given only for firm matches. Clone sizes are given selectively: once, few, many, or a class where the clone is expanded.

15	few	TRBD2	TRBV30	TRBJ2-3	CAWNRLAGSTDTQYF	TGTGCCTGGAATCGACTAGCGGGAAGCACAGATACGCAGTATTTT
14	-	-	TRBV29-1	TRBJ2-1	CSGSTGNAYNEQFF	TGCAGCGGGTCTACGGGGAACGCCTACAATGAGCAGTTCTTC
17	few	TRBD2	TRBV6-2/TRBV6-3	TRBJ2-1	CASSYSTSGRAHNEQFF	TGTGCCAGCAGTTACTCGACTAGCGGGAGGGCCCACAATGAGCAGTTCTTC
16	-	-	TRBV14	TRBJ1-3	CASSQGTVSSGNTIYF	TGTGCCAGCAGCCAAGGGACGGTCAGCTCTGGAAACACCATATATTTT
13	-	TRBD1	TRBV20-1	TRBJ1-1	CSARDQQGTEAFF	TGCAGTGCTAGAGATCAACAGGGGACTGAAGCTTTCTTT
13	many	-	TRBV10-3	TRBJ2-7	CASRGVTSYEQYF	TGTGCCTCGCGGGGTGTAACATCTTACGAGCAGTACTTC
12	few	-	TRBV29-1	TRBJ1-4	CSVNGANEKLFF	TGCAGCGTAAACGGGGCTAATGAAAAACTGTTTTTT
16	-	-	TRBV6-2/TRBV6-3	TRBJ2-2	CASSAAGVSGPGELFF	TGTGCCAGCAGTGCCGCAGGGGTTAGCGGGCCCGGGGAGCTGTTTTTT
17	-	TRBD1	TRBV15	TRBJ2-1	CATSRGPGDRGYNEQFF	TGTGCCACCAGCAGAGGGCCCGGGGACAGGGGTTACAATGAGCAGTTCTTC
15	-	-	TRBV20-1	TRBJ2-7	CSAPSRTSIPYEQYF	TGCAGTGCGCCGAGTCGTACTAGCATCCCCTACGAGCAGTACTTC
14	-	TRBD2	TRBV28	TRBJ2-3	CASSWTSGRGTQYF	TGTGCCAGCAGTTGGACTAGCGGGAGAGGCACGCAGTATTTT
14	few	-	TRBV29-1	TRBJ2-3	CSVGMGQLTDTQYF	TGCAGCGTTGGAATGGGACAACTCACAGATACGCAGTATTTT
14	few	TRBD1	TRBV6-5	TRBJ2-5	CASSSIGTGETQYF	TGTGCCAGCAGTTCCATCGGGACAGGGGAGACCCAGTACTTC
15	-	-	TRBV7-2	TRBJ2-2	CASSPSQGRAGELFF	TGTGCCAGCAGCCCCAGCCAGGGTCGGGCCGGGGAGCTGTTTTTT
14	-	TRBD2	TRBV20-1	TRBJ2-7	CSASIAGGVYEQYF	TGCAGTGCTAGTATAGCGGGAGGGGTCTACGAGCAGTACTTC
15	many	-	TRBV7-2	TRBJ2-1	CASSAGNPSYNEQFF	TGTGCCAGCAGCGCAGGGAACCCCTCCTACAATGAGCAGTTCTTC
17	few	-	TRBV20-1	TRBJ2-1	CSARDLSGAVSYNEQFF	TGCAGTGCTAGAGATCTATCCGGGGCGGTCTCCTACAATGAGCAGTTCTTC
15	few	TRBD1	TRBV20-1	TRBJ1-4	CSADRRTGGREKLFF	TGCAGTGCTGACCGGAGGACAGGGGGACGGGAAAAACTGTTTTTT
16	-	-	TRBV5-1	TRBJ2-4	CASSLRPGEGKNIQYF	TGCGCCAGCAGCTTGAGGCCGGGAGAAGGCAAAAACATTCAGTACTTC
15	-	-	TRBV7-2	TRBJ2-1	CASREAAGSYNEQFF	TGTGCCAGCCGCGAAGCGGCCGGCTCCTACAATGAGCAGTTCTTC
18	few	TRBD1	TRBV5-6	TRBJ1-6	CASSLDATGSSYNSPLHF	TGTGCCAGCAGCTTGGATGCGACAGGGAGCTCCTATAATTCACCCCTCCACTTT
15	-	-	TRBV18	TRBJ2-3	CASSPPTPEGDTQYF	TGTGCCAGCTCACCACCCACCCCTGAGGGAGATACGCAGTATTTT
16	few	TRBD2	TRBV2	TRBJ2-4	CASATSGRWSKNIQYF	TGTGCCAGCGCAACTAGCGGGAGGTGGTCCAAAAACATTCAGTACTTC
18	-	TRBD2	TRBV4-3	TRBJ2-3	CASSQEIGLAGPGDTQYF	TGCGCCAGCAGCCAAGAAATTGGACTAGCGGGGCCAGGTGATACGCAGTATTTT
13	few	TRBD1	TRBV7-2	TRBJ1-1	CASRDRVGTEAFF	TGTGCCAGCAGGGACAGGGTTGGCACTGAAGCTTTCTTT
11	-	-	TRBV27	TRBJ2-7	CTSSNGDEQYF	TGTACCAGCAGTAACGGAGATGAGCAGTACTTC
15	few	TRBD1	TRBV7-3	TRBJ2-2	CASSTPGQGGGELFF	TGTGCCAGCAGCACCCCGGGACAGGGTGGCGGGGAGCTGTTTTTT
14	-	TRBD2	TRBV7-8	TRBJ2-1	CASSRAAGDNEQFF	TGTGCCAGCTCCCGAGCAGCGGGAGACAATGAGCAGTTCTTC
15	-	TRBD2	TRBV6-5	TRBJ2-5	CASSYTSGYQETQYF	TGTGCCAGCAGTTATACTAGCGGGTACCAAGAGACCCAGTACTTC
12	-	TRBD2	TRBV20-1	TRBJ2-5	CTGLAGVETQYF	TGCACGGGACTAGCGGGAGTTGAGACCCAGTACTTC
16	-	-	TRBV18	TRBJ2-3	CASSLTPGPPTDTQYF	TGTGCCAGCTCACTAACCCCCGGACCACCCACAGATACGCAGTATTTT
15	-	TRBD2	TRBV7-9	TRBJ2-1	CASSFVSGSFNEQFF	TGTGCCAGCAGCTTTGTTAGCGGGAGTTTCAATGAGCAGTTCTTC
13	-	-	TRBV20-1	TRBJ1-5	CSASRGVDQPQHF	TGCAGTGCCTCGCGGGGAGTGGATCAGCCCCAGCATTTT
15	few	TRBD1	TRBV12-3/TRBV12-4	TRBJ2-7	CASSPPTGVKYEQYF	TGTGCCAGCAGTCCTCCCACAGGGGTTAAGTACGAGCAGTACTTC
14	few	-	TRBV6-2/TRBV6-3	TRBJ1-1	CASRKGTGETEAFF	TGTGCCAGCAGAAAGGGGACTGGGGAGACTGAAGCTTTCTTT
14	few	-	TRBV5-5	TRBJ1-5	CASSLNGNNQPQHF	TGTGCCAGCAGCTTGAACGGAAACAATCAGCCCCAGCATTTT
18	few	TRBD2	TRBV18	TRBJ2-7	CASSLPTSGMLWSDEQYF	TGTGCCAGCTCACTTCCGACTAGCGGGATGCTCTGGTCTGACGAGCAGTACTTC
19	few	TRBD1	TRBV23-1	TRBJ2-6	CASSHPLGTGGSGANVLTF	TGCGCCAGCAGTCATCCCCTCGGGACAGGGGGCTCTGGGGCCAACGTCCTGACTTTC
16	-	TRBD1	TRBV6-5	TRBJ2-2	CASSSGTGVSAGELFF	TGTGCCAGCAGTTCCGGGACAGGGGTTAGTGCCGGGGAGCTGTTTTTT
16	few	-	TRBV20-1	TRBJ2-1	CSARDISRDSWREQFF	TGCAGTGCTAGAGATATAAGTAGGGATAGCTGGAGGGAGCAGTTCTTC
14	-	TRBD1	TRBV12-3/TRBV12-4	TRBJ2-1	CAIAGTGSYNEQFF	TGTGCCATCGCCGGGACAGGGTCATACAATGAGCAGTTCTTC
16	-	-	TRBV2	TRBJ2-3	CASRSWGHRPSDTQYF	TGTGCCAGCAGGTCGTGGGGGCATCGTCCCTCAGATACGCAGTATTTT
14	-	-	TRBV7-8	TRBJ2-4	CASSLASGSNIQYF	TGTGCCAGCAGCTTAGCTAGCGGATCAAACATTCAGTACTTC
15	few	TRBD2	TRBV20-1	TRBJ2-1	CSARGLAGNYNEQFF	TGCAGTGCTAGGGGACTAGCGGGAAACTACAATGAGCAGTTCTTC
13	few	TRBD1	TRBV3-1	TRBJ2-7	CASSHTGGREQYF	TGTGCCAGCAGCCATACAGGGGGTAGGGAGCAGTACTTC
17	-	TRBD2	TRBV4-3	TRBJ2-5	CASSQEEALAGGETQYF	TGCGCCAGCAGCCAAGAGGAGGCATTAGCGGGAGGAGAGACCCAGTACTTC
15	-	TRBD1	TRBV5-1	TRBJ2-3	CASSVGQGASDTQYF	TGCGCCAGCAGCGTGGGACAGGGGGCATCAGATACGCAGTATTTT